The present T cell receptor beta chain was sequenced within a study of cytomegalovirus exposure and HLA in healthy donors. Study-level findings and limits: Researchers catalogued about 160 TCR beta chains as cytomegalovirus-associated.

The CDR3 is made up of 14 amino acids. The ends were cut back, 0 bases at V and 8 bases at J, with 10 bases in the middle. Germline V lookup: CDR1 MNHEY, CDR2 SVGAGI. This clone was detected only a few times. The target antigen is unknown. PCR involved 60 Vbeta and 13 Jbeta primers. The assay was immunoSEQ multiplex PCR, and TCRdb's table has in-frame clones only and misses some. The table has around 62,000 clones, around 74% seen once. The source material was PBMCs. This chain connects TRBV6-5 to TRBJ1-4; D unclear. The receptor was isolated from a male donor in good health and CMV-seropositive. The CDR3 loop reads CASSYSLGREKLFF. The CDR3 nucleotides read TGTGCCAGCAGTTACTCGTTGGGGAGGGAAAAACTGTTTTTT.